A few counts support the clone carrying this T cell receptor beta chain. Its antigen is as yet unknown. J was trimmed by 7 bases and V by 5 bases; bases with no gene match: 5. The V gene's germline CDR1 is MNHEY and CDR2 SVGAGI. This CDR3 has 15 residues. It was 5'RACE with constant-segment primers that produced the TCR alpha and TCR beta cDNA libraries, which carried sample barcodes and UMIs. TCRdb used MiXCR to reprocess the 5' RACE reads, holding one entry per CDR3 protein. The sample includes approximately 350,000 distinct CDR3 sequences, over 25% of them seen just once. This sample is drawn from a study of T-cell memory formation after mild COVID-19. Study in general: Largely, TCR clusters stayed within a single donor.

General observations from the study: Those CD4+ clones that contracted were mainly in CM and EM (CD8+ ones in EMRA). Clones contracting over day 15 to 85 were CD4/CD8 balanced, with later expanders leaning CD4+.

The V and J genes are TRBV6-5 and TRBJ2-4, with 13 bases fitting TRBD2. Material for sequencing was PBMCs or a T cell subset sorted from them (not recorded which). This clonotype originated in an adult woman who had mild COVID-19 (a few samples of this study predate the infection). Cell type and time point are not known. The DNA for the CDR3 is TGTGCCAGCAGTAATAGACTAGCGGGAGGCAACATTCAGTACTTC. Translating it yields CASSNRLAGGNIQYF.